This is a list of T cell receptor beta chains from one sample in a study of blood T cells in healthy people across ages. TCRdb re-analysed the 5' RACE reads in MiXCR, keeping a single row per CDR3 protein. The sample holds some 1,500,000 distinct CDR3 sequences, approximately 39% seen once. The sample was blood. These receptors were taken from a woman younger than 30 in good health. CDR3s include the opening cysteine and the closing phenylalanine or tryptophan. The D gene is left open where the match is weak. Only some rows state a clone size, as once, few, many or a class for expanded clones.

V	size	D	J	DNA	CDR3
TRBV27	few	NA	TRBJ2-7	TGTGCCAGCAGTTTATCGAACAGGGTCCACGAGCAGTACTTC	CASSLSNRVHEQYF
TRBV20-1	NA	TRBD1	TRBJ1-5	TGCAGTGCGGAGGGGGCGGGAGGCAATCAGCCCCAGCATTTT	CSAEGAGGNQPQHF
TRBV20-1	once	NA	TRBJ2-1	TGCAGTCCCATTGTTGCCTCTCTCTACAATGAGCAGTTCTTC	CSPIVASLYNEQFF
TRBV30	few	NA	TRBJ2-3	TGTGCCTGGAGTGTGGGCGGATTCACAGATACGCAGTATTTT	CAWSVGGFTDTQYF
TRBV29-1	many	TRBD1	TRBJ2-7	TGCAGCGTCCTAATAACAGGGGGCGGCGAGCAGTACTTC	CSVLITGGGEQYF
TRBV20-1	NA	TRBD1	TRBJ1-4	TGCAGTGCAACAAACAGGGGTTTGGGGGAAAAACTGTTTTTT	CSATNRGLGEKLFF
TRBV7-2	many	NA	TRBJ2-1	TGTGCCAGCAGCTTAGGACTAGTCTCAAATGAGCAGTTCTTC	CASSLGLVSNEQFF
TRBV7-2	many	TRBD2	TRBJ2-5	TGTGCCAGCAGCTTAGCTCTAGCGGGGCAAGAGACCCAGTACTTC	CASSLALAGQETQYF
TRBV6-6	few	NA	TRBJ2-1	TGTGCCAGTTCCAAAGCGGGTAATGAGCAGTTCTTC	CASSKAGNEQFF
TRBV3-1	once	NA	TRBJ2-5	TGTGCCAGCAGCCGTCGCCGGCTGGGAGAGACCCAGTACTTC	CASSRRRLGETQYF
TRBV6-5	NA	TRBD2	TRBJ2-1	TGTGCCAGCACTTGGACTAGCGGGAGCACCTACAATGAGCAGTTCTTC	CASTWTSGSTYNEQFF
TRBV6-6	NA	NA	TRBJ1-5	TGTGCCAGCAGTTACTTCGGCAGGGAAAACAATCAGCCCCAGCATTTT	CASSYFGRENNQPQHF
TRBV6-5	NA	NA	TRBJ2-5	TGTGCCAGCAGTTATGGCTACCCGCGGGACTCCCGAGGGGTGGAGCAGTACTTC	CASSYGYPRDSRGVEQYF
TRBV9	NA	NA	TRBJ2-2	TGTGCCAGCAGCGTAGAACAGCGGGCCGGGGAGCTGTTTTTT	CASSVEQRAGELFF
TRBV4-3	NA	TRBD1	TRBJ2-3	TGCGCCAGCAGCCGGACCGGGACAGACACAGATACGCAGTATTTT	CASSRTGTDTDTQYF
TRBV6-2/TRBV6-3	NA	TRBD1	TRBJ2-5	TGTGCCAGCGGAACCACAGGGGGGATAGAGACCCAGTACTTC	CASGTTGGIETQYF
TRBV6-5	NA	TRBD1	TRBJ2-2	TGTGCCAGCGGTGGGACAGGGCGCACCGGGGAGCTGTTTTTT	CASGGTGRTGELFF
TRBV27	NA	NA	TRBJ2-2	TGTGTCAGCAGTTTTGGGTCGAACACCGGGGAGCTGTTTTTT	CVSSFGSNTGELFF
TRBV3-1	NA	NA	TRBJ2-5	TGTGCCAGCAGCCGTACTTCACCCGGTGGGGAGACCCAGTACTTC	CASSRTSPGGETQYF
TRBV12-3/TRBV12-4	few	NA	TRBJ2-3	TGTGCCAGCAGTCCAAATATCCGTAGCACAGATACGCAGTATTTT	CASSPNIRSTDTQYF
TRBV9	NA	NA	TRBJ2-3	TGTGCCAGCAGCGTAGAGTTAGTCACAGATACGCAGTATTTT	CASSVELVTDTQYF
TRBV11-2	few	TRBD1	TRBJ1-2	TGTGCCAGCAGCTCAACCGGGACAGTCTATGGCTACACCTTC	CASSSTGTVYGYTF
TRBV12-3/TRBV12-4	NA	NA	TRBJ1-5	TGTGCCAGCAGTTGGGCCGACCGCCCGAGTCAGCCCCAGCATTTT	CASSWADRPSQPQHF
TRBV20-1	NA	NA	TRBJ1-2	TGCAGTGCCCCGGCCCCCTATGGCTACACCTTC	CSAPAPYGYTF
TRBV7-2	few	TRBD1	TRBJ2-7	TGTGCCAGCAGCTACGGACAGGGGGCTGTCGAGCAGTACTTC	CASSYGQGAVEQYF
TRBV7-2	few	NA	TRBJ2-7	TGTGCCAGCAGCTCATCCAGTGGGTATGAGCAGTACTTC	CASSSSSGYEQYF
TRBV29-1	NA	NA	TRBJ2-1	TGCAGCGGCCAGCGGAGGGGCTACAATGAGCAGTTCTTC	CSGQRRGYNEQFF
TRBV29-1	few	NA	TRBJ1-3	TGCAGCGTTGCCGAGCACTCTGGAAACACCATATATTTT	CSVAEHSGNTIYF
TRBV10-3	NA	NA	TRBJ1-4	TGTGCCATCAGCCGGGGACAAGCAACTAATGAAAAACTGTTTTTT	CAISRGQATNEKLFF
TRBV7-2	NA	NA	TRBJ1-4	TGTGCCAGCAGCCACCCCCTTTCGGGGGTCGGGGTCAGCAGTGAAAAACTGTTTTTT	CASSHPLSGVGVSSEKLFF
TRBV30	NA	NA	TRBJ2-3	TGTGCCTGGAGTGTATTTGGGGTTTCCACAGATACGCAGTATTTT	CAWSVFGVSTDTQYF
TRBV3-1	NA	NA	TRBJ1-4	TGTGCCAGCAGCCAAGAGGCCCTAAACCTTGGAAAACTGTTTTTT	CASSQEALNLGKLFF
TRBV20-1	NA	TRBD1	TRBJ2-7	TGCAGTGCTTCGGACAGAGGGGGCCCCTACGAGCAGTACTTC	CSASDRGGPYEQYF
TRBV4-1	NA	NA	TRBJ1-1	TGCGCCAGCAGCCAAGGCCCGGGTTTGGACACTGAAGCTTTCTTT	CASSQGPGLDTEAFF
TRBV7-9	few	NA	TRBJ1-2	TGTGCCAGCAGCTACGACGACGGCAACGATGGCTACACCTTC	CASSYDDGNDGYTF
TRBV5-6	few	TRBD1	TRBJ1-2	TGTGCCAGCAGCGACAGGGTCCTTAACTATGGCTACACCTTC	CASSDRVLNYGYTF
TRBV6-1	NA	NA	TRBJ1-4	TGTGCCAGCAACGCGATGGAGACTAATGAAAAACTGTTTTTT	CASNAMETNEKLFF
TRBV10-3	NA	TRBD2	TRBJ2-7	TGTGCCATCAGACGTAGGGAGGGAGGCTACGAGCAGTACTTC	CAIRRREGGYEQYF
TRBV29-1	NA	NA	TRBJ1-2	TGCAGCGTCTTTGGGGGGGATTCCTATGGCTACACCTTC	CSVFGGDSYGYTF
TRBV4-2	NA	TRBD1	TRBJ1-6	TGTGCCAGCAGCCAAAAACCGGGACAGGGGGGGAATTCACCCCTCCACTTT	CASSQKPGQGGNSPLHF
TRBV27	NA	NA	TRBJ2-2	TGTGCCAGCAGTTTTCGGACCCTCTCCGGGGAGCTGTTTTTT	CASSFRTLSGELFF
TRBV12-3/TRBV12-4	many	NA	TRBJ1-5	TGTGCCAGCAGCCCCCGGGGCGGTCAGCCCCAGCATTTT	CASSPRGGQPQHF
TRBV7-8	NA	TRBD1	TRBJ1-4	TGTGCCACCTCGACAGGGGGCCGTGAAAAACTGTTTTTT	CATSTGGREKLFF
TRBV30	NA	NA	TRBJ2-1	TGTGCCTGGAGCCCCCCCGGATCCTACAATGAGCAGTTCTTC	CAWSPPGSYNEQFF
TRBV4-3	NA	TRBD2	TRBJ2-1	TGCGCCAGCAGCCACAGAGGACTAGCACACAATGAGCAGTTCTTC	CASSHRGLAHNEQFF
TRBV12-3/TRBV12-4	many	NA	TRBJ1-2	TGTGCCAGCAGTTTGGGTTACTATGGCTACACCTTC	CASSLGYYGYTF
TRBV20-1	NA	TRBD2	TRBJ2-3	TGCAGTGAGGCGGGAGGGGGGACAGATACGCAGTATTTT	CSEAGGGTDTQYF
TRBV7-9	many	NA	TRBJ2-1	TGTGCCAGCAGCCTCAGGGGCGACAATGAGCAGTTCTTC	CASSLRGDNEQFF
TRBV9	NA	NA	TRBJ2-3	TGTGCCAGCAGCGTAGCAAGGGGCCCAGATACGCAGTATTTT	CASSVARGPDTQYF
TRBV7-2	NA	NA	TRBJ2-5	TGTGCCAGCAGCCAGCCTGTCGACGGGAGACATGAGACCCAGTACTTC	CASSQPVDGRHETQYF
TRBV9	few	TRBD1	TRBJ1-2	TGTGCCAGCAGCCCCCAGACAGGGTTCCTCTATGGCTACACCTTC	CASSPQTGFLYGYTF
TRBV4-1	NA	NA	TRBJ1-2	TGCGCCAGCAGCCAAGGACAGCGAACTTACTATGGCTACACCTTC	CASSQGQRTYYGYTF
TRBV6-5	NA	TRBD2	TRBJ2-7	TGTGCCAGCAGTTACCTAGCGGGGGTGCCCTACGAGCAGTACTTC	CASSYLAGVPYEQYF
TRBV6-5	few	NA	TRBJ1-4	TGTGCCTCCCGACGGGGCCAGTTCAATGAAAAACTGTTTTTT	CASRRGQFNEKLFF
TRBV27	NA	NA	TRBJ2-7	TGTGCCAGCAGTCCCGGGACTCGAGCCGACGAGCAGTACTTC	CASSPGTRADEQYF
TRBV4-3	NA	NA	TRBJ2-1	TGCGCCAGCAGCCAAGGTTGGAATGAGCAGTTCTTC	CASSQGWNEQFF
TRBV12-3/TRBV12-4	few	TRBD2	TRBJ2-1	TGTGCCAGCTTGGCGGGGGAATTCAATGAGCAGTTCTTC	CASLAGEFNEQFF
TRBV11-2	NA	NA	TRBJ2-1	TGTGCCAGCAGCTTTCTGGACAGCCTGGCCAATGAGCAGTTCTTC	CASSFLDSLANEQFF
TRBV20-1	NA	NA	TRBJ1-4	TGCAGTGCTAGTGCCTCGGCTAATGAAAAACTGTTTTTT	CSASASANEKLFF
TRBV10-3	many	NA	TRBJ2-3	TGTGCCATCAGTGTAGGGCCTCGTCCTAGCACAGATACGCAGTATTTT	CAISVGPRPSTDTQYF